These 28 T cell receptor beta chains were all obtained from the same sample, sequenced in a study of type 1 regulatory T cells. From the reads, TCRdb called clonotypes with MiXCR, one entry per CDR3 protein. Here the sample spans 80,000 to 100,000 distinct CDR3 sequences, roughly 28% being singletons. Sequencing used CD4+ T cells, either the whole sample or a sorted fraction (not recorded which). The receptors here all came from a human donor in good health.

V is TRBV4-1 and J is TRBJ1-4, with D unclear. This CDR3 comprises 12 residues. The germline V gene encodes CDR1 MGHRA and CDR2 YSYEKL. V was trimmed by 5 bases and J by 8 bases, leaving 9 bases between them. The CDR3 protein is CASSKVHEKLFF. The CDR3 DNA follows: TGCGCCAGCAGCAAAGTACACGAAAAACTGTTTTTT.

The chain recombines TRBV5-6 with TRBJ1-4, with D hard to call. The V end was cut by 4 bases, the J end by 8 bases, with 12 bases between. This CDR3 has 13 amino acids. Germline V CDR1 and CDR2: SGHDT, YYEEEE. The CDR3 DNA follows: TGTGCCAGCAGCCCAAGGCCGGGAGAAAAACTGTTTTTT. Protein: CASSPRPGEKLFF.

As regards this clonotype: Possible read error: a much larger clone is one base away. This chain connects TRBV5-1 to TRBJ2-1, with 9 bases lining up with TRBD1. The CDR3 extends over 14 amino acids. The germline V gene encodes CDR1 SGHRS and CDR2 YFSETQ. The CDR3 DNA is TGCGCCGGCAGCTTGGGGACAGGGTATTCGCAGCAGTTCTTC. It yields the protein CAGSLGTGYSQQFF.

The J gene is TRBJ2-1, the V gene TRBV7-9; D uncertain. The CDR3 spans 15 residues. V was trimmed by 5 bases and J by 4 bases, leaving 15 bases between them. The germline V gene has CDR1 SEHNR and CDR2 FQNEAQ (reference sequence). CDR3 residues: CASSGPLRLYNEQFF. The CDR3 DNA follows: TGTGCCAGCAGCGGGCCCCTTAGGCTATACAATGAGCAGTTCTTC. The whole variable domain, remainder taken from reference TRBV7-9 and TRBJ2-1, is DTGVSQNPRHKITKRGQNVTFRCDPISEHNRLYWYRQTLGQGPEFLTYFQNEAQLEKSRLLSDRFSAERPKGSFSTLEIQRTEQGDSAMYLCASSGPLRLYNEQFFGPGTRLTVL.

This clonotype was seen only a few times. This sequence joins TRBV4-2 and TRBJ2-2, with D unresolved. The CDR3 contains 12 residues. V was trimmed by 1 base and J by 6 bases, leaving 3 bases between them. Germline lookup yields CDR1 LGHNA and CDR2 YNFKEQ. The CDR3 nucleotides read TGTGCCAGCAGCCAAGTGTCCGGGGAGCTGTTTTTT. This codes for CASSQVSGELFF.

The chain is built from TRBV20-1 and TRBJ2-5; TRBD2 aligns across 9 bases. The CDR3 extends over 14 amino acids. J was trimmed by 5 bases and V by 0 bases; bases with no gene match: 4. Germline V gene lookup returns CDR1 DFQATT and CDR2 SNEGSKA (reference sequence). The DNA of the CDR3 is TGCAGTGCTAGAGATCCTAGCGGGATGGAGACCCAGTACTTC. Residues: CSARDPSGMETQYF.

The rearrangement uses TRBV19 and TRBJ2-2, with D tentatively TRBD2 (5 bases). Germline lookup yields CDR1 LNHDA and CDR2 SQIVND (reference sequence). The CDR3 extends over 16 amino acids. V was cut by 1 base and J by 0 bases, with 9 bases left in between. CDR3 sequence: CASSIAAGTNTGELFF. The CDR3 nucleotides are TGTGCCAGTAGTATAGCCGCGGGTACGAACACCGGGGAGCTGTTTTTT.

The chain employs TRBV5-4 and TRBJ2-3, with a possible D match to TRBD1 (6 bases). Germline V gene sequence: CDR1 SGHNT, CDR2 YYREEE (reference sequence). There are 15 residues in the CDR3. Trimming removed 4 bases at V and 8 bases at J, with 20 bases between. CDR3 in amino acids: CASSPDRETGVTQYF. The DNA of the CDR3 is TGTGCCAGCAGCCCGGACAGAGAAACTGGGGTTACGCAGTATTTT.

The genes are TRBV7-9 and TRBJ1-1; D is unresolved. Germline CDR1 reads SEHNR; CDR2 reads FQNEAQ (reference sequence). Trimming left V 2 bases short and J 1 base short, with 8 bases between. The CDR3 runs to 14 residues. The CDR3 sequence: CASSLFRENTEAFF. CDR3 coding DNA: TGTGCCAGCAGCTTATTCCGGGAGAACACTGAAGCTTTCTTT.

The table lists this clonotype with a few counts. The chain uses TRBV19 and TRBJ1-5; 9 bases map to TRBD1. The CDR3 is 17 residues long. J lost 1 base, V lost 5 bases, and 9 bases had no gene match. The germline CDR1 and CDR2 sequences are LNHDA and SQIVND (reference sequence). The CDR3 loop reads CASSDGTGLLSNQPQHF. The CDR3 region has the DNA TGTGCCAGTAGTGATGGGACAGGGCTACTCAGCAATCAGCCCCAGCATTTT.

Of note for this clonotype: An end of the junction does not agree with germline; a read error may underlie this. The gene calls are TRBV6-5 and TRBJ1-2; no clear D gene. CDR3 length equals 13 residues. Per germline, CDR1 MNHEY and CDR2 SVGAGI. The CDR3 loop reads CASSYPGSFGCTF. CDR3 nucleotide sequence: TGTGCCAGCAGTTACCCAGGCTCCTTTGGCTGCACCTTC.

This clonotype occurred once. The chain carries TRBV6-5 and TRBJ1-1, with D hard to call. CDR3 length: 14 amino acids. The germline CDR1 and CDR2 sequences are MNHEY and SVGAGI. V was cut by 4 bases and J by 0 bases, with 9 bases left in between. CDR3 loop: CASSFWGMNTEAFF. The CDR3 DNA reads as TGTGCCAGCAGTTTTTGGGGTATGAACACTGAAGCTTTCTTT.

The rearrangement joins TRBV5-4 to TRBJ2-2; D is ambiguous. CDR3 length equals 15 residues. In germline, CDR1 is SGHNT, CDR2 YYREEE (reference sequence). Trimming removed 0 bases at V and 3 bases at J, with 9 bases between. CDR3 coding DNA: TGTGCCAGCAGCTTGGGGGGTCCGTACACCGGGGAGCTGTTTTTT. Its protein is CASSLGGPYTGELFF. The complete variable domain, with remaining parts taken from reference TRBV5-4 and TRBJ2-2, reads ETGVTQSPTHLIKTRGQQVTLRCSSQSGHNTVSWYQQALGQGPQFIFQYYREEENGRGNFPPRFSGLQFPNYSSELNVNALELDDSALYLCASSLGGPYTGELFFGEGSRLTVL.

With respect to this clonotype: This CDR3 is missing its conserved last phenylalanine or tryptophan, likely due to a read error. The chain carries TRBV29-1 and TRBJ1-1; D is undetermined. V was pared by 4 bases and J by 2 bases, with 8 bases between. The length of the CDR3 is 12 residues. CDR1 and CDR2 from the germline V gene are SQVTM and ANQGSEA. CDR3 DNA sequence: TGCAGCGTTGTATCTGGTAACACTGAAGCTTTCCTT. Translating gives CSVVSGNTEAFL.

This sequence joins TRBV5-8 and TRBJ1-1; TRBD1 might be the D (5 bases). The V gene's germline CDR1 is SGHTS and CDR2 YDEGEE. CDR3 size: 14 residues. The ends were cut back, 0 bases at V and 12 bases at J, with 18 bases in the middle. In DNA, the CDR3 is TGTGCCAGCAGCTTGGAGCTTCCATCGGACACCACTTTCTTT. Amino acids: CASSLELPSDTTFF.

The chain carries TRBV30 and TRBJ2-1; tentative D call: TRBD1 (6 bases). V gave up 7 bases and J gave up 4 bases, with 11 bases separating them. CDR1 is GTSNPN and CDR2 is SVGIG in the germline V gene (reference sequence). The CDR3 spans 12 residues. Here the CDR3 reads CAYGQSYNEQFF. For the CDR3, the DNA is TGTGCCTACGGACAGTCTTACAATGAGCAGTTCTTC.

The V call is TRBV5-1, the J call TRBJ2-4; perhaps TRBD2 as D (5 bases). Germline lookup yields CDR1 SGHRS and CDR2 YFSETQ. Trimming took off 6 bases at V and 6 bases at J, with 22 bases between the two ends. There are 16 residues in the CDR3. The CDR3 coding sequence is TGCGCCAGCACCATACAAGAAGCCTCGAGCGGAAACATTCAGTACTTC. It codes for CASTIQEASSGNIQYF.

The chain recombines TRBV20-1 with TRBJ2-5; 13 bases align to TRBD2. V lost 0 bases, J lost 4 bases, and 2 bases stayed unmatched. The CDR3 sequence is 15 residues long. Germline V gene lookup returns CDR1 DFQATT and CDR2 SNEGSKA (reference sequence). In DNA, the CDR3 is TGCAGTGCTAGAGATACTAGCGGGAGGGTAGAGACCCAGTACTTC. Translation gives CSARDTSGRVETQYF.

This clonotype was seen more than once but under ten times. The chain joins TRBV7-8 to TRBJ1-1, with D unresolved. Germline V CDR1 and CDR2: SGHVS, FQNEAQ. V was shortened by 9 bases and J by 0 bases, with 11 bases between the two germline ends. The CDR3 spans 13 residues. The CDR3 is CARNSEMNTEAFF. The CDR3 DNA sequence: TGTGCCAGGAATTCGGAAATGAACACTGAAGCTTTCTTT.

The rearrangement uses TRBV5-1 and TRBJ2-3; tentative D call: TRBD2 (5 bases). Germline assignment: CDR1 SGHRS and CDR2 YFSETQ. Trimming took 1 base from V and 5 from J, leaving 17 bases between them. The CDR3 loop spans 16 amino acids. The CDR3 is CASSLTTGEIGDTQYF. DNA of the CDR3: TGCGCCAGCAGCTTGACGACTGGGGAGATTGGAGATACGCAGTATTTT.

This sequence joins TRBV12-3 or TRBV12-4 and TRBJ1-2; 12 bases align to TRBD1. The CDR3 spans 17 residues. With V trimmed by 5 bases and J by 4 bases, 11 bases remained unmatched. CDR3 residues: CASSTRDRGPLGYGYTF. The CDR3 DNA reads TGTGCCAGCAGTACCCGGGACAGGGGGCCGTTGGGCTATGGCTACACCTTC.

CDR3 sequence (DNA): TGTGCCAGCAGCTTCATAGAGACCGGGGAGCTGTTTTTT. It specifies CASSFIETGELFF. This rearrangement joins TRBV7-2 to TRBJ2-2; no definite D call. CDR3 length equals 13 residues. In germline, CDR1 is SGHTA, CDR2 FQGNSA. V was cut by 3 bases and J by 5 bases, with 7 bases left in between. Full variable domain (missing parts from reference TRBV7-2 and TRBJ2-2): GAGVSQSPSNKVTEKGKDVELRCDPISGHTALYWYRQSLGQGLEFLIYFQGNSAPDKSGLPSDRFSAERTGGSVSTLTIQRTQQEDSAVYLCASSFIETGELFFGEGSRLTVL.

A few counts support this clonotype. The rearrangement links TRBV7-2 to TRBJ2-5; D is possibly TRBD1 or TRBD2 (5 bases each). The CDR3 contains 15 residues. V lost 3 bases to trimming and J lost 5 bases, with 16 bases between them. CDR1 is SGHTA, CDR2 FQGNSA, per germline. CDR3 nucleotide sequence: TGTGCCAGCAGCTTCGGGTCGGGACGGTCGGAGACCCAGTACTTC. This translates into CASSFGSGRSETQYF.

This clonotype came up a few times. The chain combines TRBV28 with TRBJ2-5; 11 bases line up with TRBD2. The germline gives CDR1 MDHEN, CDR2 SYDVKM. The CDR3 loop spans 15 amino acids. The V gene end was trimmed by 10 bases and the J gene end by 2 bases; junction bases not matched to a gene: 9. The DNA for the CDR3 is TGTGCCATCGGGGGACTAGCGGCGACACAAGAGACCCAGTACTTC. Amino acid sequence: CAIGGLAATQETQYF.

This clonotype was seen a handful of times. The genes are TRBV20-1 and TRBJ1-3, with D unclear. The CDR3 spans 15 residues. V dropped 6 bases and J dropped 0 bases, with 15 bases sitting between them. Germline CDR1 DFQATT, CDR2 SNEGSKA (reference sequence). CDR3 DNA: TGCAGTGCCCAGAGTTCCGGATACTCTGGAAACACCATATATTTT. Translation: CSAQSSGYSGNTIYF.

This clonotype came up a few times. CDR3 coding DNA: TGTGCCAGCTCACCACAGGGGGCGACTGAAGCTTTCTTT. Translated: CASSPQGATEAFF. J is TRBJ1-1 and V is TRBV18; 7 bases fit TRBD1. The CDR3 loop spans 13 amino acids. CDR1 is KGHSH and CDR2 is LQKENI in the germline V gene. V dropped 1 base and J dropped 5; count of bases not matched to a gene: 1.

This chain connects TRBV29-1 to TRBJ2-7, with a possible D match to TRBD1 (5 bases). The CDR3 length is 11 residues. CDR1 is SQVTM, CDR2 ANQGSEA, per germline. V gave up 4 bases and J gave up 13 bases, with 17 bases separating them. The CDR3 nucleotides are TGCAGCGTTGGTCTTGATCTGGGGCACTACTTC. The encoded protein is CSVGLDLGHYF.

This clonotype was detected a few times. Here the CDR3 reads CASSQAPLAASTDTQYF. The CDR3 nucleotides are TGCGCCAGCAGCCAAGCCCCCCTAGCGGCTAGCACAGATACGCAGTATTTT. The chain has TRBV4-3 and TRBJ2-3; 7 bases align to TRBD2. The CDR3 has 17 residues. Germline values: CDR1 LGHNA, CDR2 YSLEER. Losses at the gene ends were 1 base for V and 0 bases for J; bases not matched to a gene: 7.